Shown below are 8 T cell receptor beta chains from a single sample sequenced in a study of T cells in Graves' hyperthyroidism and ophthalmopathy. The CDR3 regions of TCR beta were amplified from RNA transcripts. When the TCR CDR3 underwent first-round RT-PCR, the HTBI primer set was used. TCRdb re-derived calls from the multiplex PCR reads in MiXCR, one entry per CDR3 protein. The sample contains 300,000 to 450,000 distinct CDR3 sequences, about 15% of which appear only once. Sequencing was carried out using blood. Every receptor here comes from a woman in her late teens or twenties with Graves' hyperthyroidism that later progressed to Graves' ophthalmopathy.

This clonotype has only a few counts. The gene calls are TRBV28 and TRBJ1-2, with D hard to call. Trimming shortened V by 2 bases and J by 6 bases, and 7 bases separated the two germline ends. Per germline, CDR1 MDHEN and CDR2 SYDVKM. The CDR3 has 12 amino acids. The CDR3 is CASSLVKHGYTF. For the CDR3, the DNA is TGTGCCAGCAGTTTAGTAAAGCATGGCTACACCTTC.

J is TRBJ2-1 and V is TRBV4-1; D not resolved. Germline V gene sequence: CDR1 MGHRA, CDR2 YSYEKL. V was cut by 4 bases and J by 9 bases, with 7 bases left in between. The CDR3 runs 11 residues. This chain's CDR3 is CASSRRLEQFF. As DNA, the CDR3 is TGCGCCAGCAGCCGCCGTCTTGAGCAGTTCTTC.

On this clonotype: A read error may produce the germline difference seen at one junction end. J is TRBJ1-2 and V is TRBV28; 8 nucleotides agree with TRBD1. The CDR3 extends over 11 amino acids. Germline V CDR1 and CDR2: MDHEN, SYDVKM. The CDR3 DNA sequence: TGTGCCAGCAGTTTGGGACAGGACCATCACTTC. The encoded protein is CASSLGQDHHF.

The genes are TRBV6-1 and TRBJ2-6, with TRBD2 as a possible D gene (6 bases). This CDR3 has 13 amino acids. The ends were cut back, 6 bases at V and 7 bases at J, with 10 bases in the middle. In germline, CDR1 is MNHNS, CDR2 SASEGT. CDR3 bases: TGTGCCAGCAGAGGAGGGGATGCCAACGTCCTGACTTTC. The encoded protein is CASRGGDANVLTF.

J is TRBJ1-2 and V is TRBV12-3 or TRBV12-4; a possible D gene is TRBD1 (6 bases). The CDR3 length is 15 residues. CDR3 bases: TGTGCGTCCATAGGGGGAGGGGAGGTGGCCTATGGCTACACCTTC. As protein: CASIGGGEVAYGYTF.

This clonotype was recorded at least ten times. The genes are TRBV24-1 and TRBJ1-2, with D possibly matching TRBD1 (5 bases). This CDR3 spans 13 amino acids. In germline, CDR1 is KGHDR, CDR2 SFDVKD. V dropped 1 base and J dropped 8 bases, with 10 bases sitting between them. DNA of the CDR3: TGTGCCACCAGTGATTTTACAGGAGAAGGCTACACCTTC. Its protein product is CATSDFTGEGYTF.

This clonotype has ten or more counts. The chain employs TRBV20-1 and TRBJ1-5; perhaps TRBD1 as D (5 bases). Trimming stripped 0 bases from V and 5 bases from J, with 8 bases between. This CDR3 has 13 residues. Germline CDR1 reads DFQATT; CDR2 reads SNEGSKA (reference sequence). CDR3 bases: TGCAGTGCTAGAGAAGCGGGGGATCAGCCCCAGCATTTT. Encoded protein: CSAREAGDQPQHF.

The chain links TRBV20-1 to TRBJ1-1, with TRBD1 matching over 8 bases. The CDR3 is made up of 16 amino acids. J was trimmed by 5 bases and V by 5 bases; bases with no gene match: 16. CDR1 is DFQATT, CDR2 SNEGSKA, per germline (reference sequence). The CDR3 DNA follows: TGCAGTGCTGGAGGGTGGGCAGGGGGCGTAGGGACTGAAGCTTTCTTT. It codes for CSAGGWAGGVGTEAFF.